Following are 27 T cell receptor beta chains from one sample sequenced in a study of early T cells in non-severe SARS-CoV-2 infection. TCRdb re-derived calls from the 5' RACE reads in MiXCR, one entry per CDR3 protein. Altogether 25,000 to 35,000 distinct CDR3 sequences are present, roughly 3.9% being singletons, with the ten largest covering about 7.5%. The sample consisted of whole blood. These receptors were taken from an adult who was a healthcare worker with PCR-confirmed SARS-CoV-2 infection or an uninfected control (not recorded which).

This clonotype showed up just a few times. The genes are TRBV2 and TRBJ1-5; D perhaps matches TRBD1 (5 bases). The V gene's germline CDR1 is SNHLY and CDR2 FYNNEI. Trimming removed 8 bases at V and 6 bases at J, with 23 bases between. There are 16 residues in the CDR3. CDR3 sequence reads: CASDPRGGEFSQPQHF. The CDR3 coding sequence is TGTGCCAGCGACCCCCGAGGAGGGGAGTTCTCTCAGCCCCAGCATTTT.

There are many counts of this clonotype. The chain has TRBV19 and TRBJ2-1; 7 bases are a match to TRBD2. After removal of 4 bases from V and 2 bases from J, the junction contained 11 bases not matched to a gene. The CDR3 length is 17 residues. Germline CDR1 and CDR2: LNHDA and SQIVND (reference sequence). In nucleotides, the CDR3 is TGTGCCAGTAGTAGTGCCCCAGCGGGGCCCGCCTACAATGAGCAGTTCTTC. It is translated as CASSSAPAGPAYNEQFF. The complete variable domain, with remaining parts taken from reference TRBV19 and TRBJ2-1, reads DGGITQSPKYLFRKEGQNVTLSCEQNLNHDAMYWYRQDPGQGLRLIYYSQIVNDFQKGDIAEGYSVSREKKESFPLTVTSAQKNPTAFYLCASSSAPAGPAYNEQFFGPGTRLTVL.

The V gene is TRBV7-2, the J gene TRBJ1-1; D gene uncertain. This CDR3 contains 14 residues. V dropped 7 bases and J dropped 5 bases, with 17 bases sitting between them. Germline CDR1 and CDR2: SGHTA and FQGNSA. CDR3: CASTVWRAGTEAFF. Here the CDR3 DNA reads TGTGCCAGCACCGTTTGGAGGGCAGGAACTGAAGCTTTCTTT.

This clonotype was counted ten times or more. The chain joins TRBV6-5 to TRBJ1-5; D is ambiguous. V was cut by 7 bases and J by 0 bases, with 19 bases left in between. Looked up from germline, CDR1 is MNHEY and CDR2 is SVGAGI. The CDR3 has 17 residues. The CDR3 loop is CASKARGGLHSNQPQHF. The CDR3 DNA is TGTGCCAGCAAGGCCCGCGGCGGACTTCATAGCAATCAGCCCCAGCATTTT.

This clonotype ranks as medium-sized (0.01 to 0.1%). The V and J genes are TRBV12-3 or TRBV12-4 and TRBJ1-1, with D tentatively TRBD1 (6 bases). The CDR3 spans 13 residues. V lost 6 bases and J 2 bases, leaving 10 bases between the germline ends. CDR3 bases: TGTGCCAGCAGCCTAGGGGGAAACACTGAAGCTTTCTTT. This gives the protein CASSLGGNTEAFF.

Ten or more counts support this clonotype. The junction and the germline gene differ at one end; a read error may be behind it. The chain combines TRBV9 with TRBJ2-4; perhaps TRBD1 as D (5 bases). The CDR3 extends over 13 amino acids. Germline-derived CDR1 and CDR2 are SGDLS and YYNGEE. CDR3 loop: CASGVGHENIQYF. The CDR3 DNA reads TGTGCCAGCGGCGTAGGACATGAAAACATTCAGTACTTC.

By sample fraction, this clonotype is medium-sized. The V call is TRBV27, the J call TRBJ2-3; D is uncertain. This CDR3 contains 12 residues. V was trimmed by 8 bases and J by 3 bases, leaving 9 bases between them. Germline CDR1 and CDR2: MNHEY and SMNVEV (reference sequence). CDR3 region: CASRRSTDTQYF. DNA of the CDR3: TGTGCCAGCCGCCGATCAACAGATACGCAGTATTTT.

The chain has TRBV5-1 and TRBJ2-3; D remains ambiguous. V lost 4 bases and J 1 base, leaving 10 bases between the germline ends. The CDR3 totals 14 residues. Germline CDR1 is SGHRS and CDR2 is YFSETQ. The CDR3 sequence: CASSRQDGTDTQYF. The DNA for the CDR3 is TGCGCCAGCAGCCGCCAGGACGGCACAGATACGCAGTATTTT. The full variable domain, in which reference TRBV5-1 and TRBJ2-3 provide the parts outside the CDR3, is KAGVTQTPRYLIKTRGQQVTLSCSPISGHRSVSWYQQTPGQGLQFLFEYFSETQRNKGNFPGRFSGRQFSNSRSEMNVSTLELGDSALYLCASSRQDGTDTQYFGPGTRLTVL.

At least ten counts were recorded for this clonotype. The chain couples TRBV7-2 to TRBJ2-1; D is possibly TRBD2 (5 bases). Germline V CDR1 and CDR2: SGHTA, FQGNSA. The CDR3 sequence is 15 residues long. With 5 bases removed from V and 0 bases from J, the gap between germline ends came to 11 bases. Here the CDR3 DNA reads TGTGCCAGCAGCCCCGTAGCGCGCTCCTACAATGAGCAGTTCTTC. Protein: CASSPVARSYNEQFF.

The V call is TRBV24-1, the J call TRBJ2-2, with no clear D. This CDR3 contains 12 residues. The germline CDR1 and CDR2 sequences are KGHDR and SFDVKD. Trimming left V 10 bases short and J 0 bases short, with 5 bases between. The CDR3 is CATTANTGELFF. CDR3 nucleotide sequence: TGTGCCACGACCGCGAACACCGGGGAGCTGTTTTTT.

This clonotype was counted many times. The chain uses TRBV12-3 or TRBV12-4 and TRBJ2-7; no firm D call. Trimming cost V 7 bases and J 2 bases, with 12 bases left between them. This CDR3 region has 13 residues. In DNA form, the CDR3 reads TGTGCCAGCACCCCAGACATCACCTACGAGCAGTACTTC. Translation: CASTPDITYEQYF.

There are a few counts of this clonotype. CDR3 loop: CASGPGQGDYGYTF. The DNA for the CDR3 is TGTGCCAGCGGCCCGGGACAGGGCGACTATGGCTACACCTTC. The chain is built from TRBV6-2 or TRBV6-3 and TRBJ1-2; 9 nucleotides line up with TRBD1. Trimming cost V 8 bases and J 3 bases; bases outside gene matches: 7. This CDR3 contains 14 residues. Germline CDR1 and CDR2: MNHEY and SVGEGT.

The sample holds many counts of this clonotype. The chain recombines TRBV30 with TRBJ1-1; D is possibly TRBD1 (5 bases). Per germline, CDR1 GTSNPN and CDR2 SVGIG (reference sequence). Trimming cost V 4 bases and J 1 base, with 10 bases left between them. The CDR3 loop spans 13 amino acids. The CDR3 region is CAWMGTANTEAFF. The CDR3 DNA is TGTGCCTGGATGGGGACGGCGAACACTGAAGCTTTCTTT.

This clonotype was found many times. The chain uses TRBV9 and TRBJ1-4; perhaps TRBD1 as D (5 bases). The CDR3 spans 14 residues. CDR1 and CDR2 (germline): SGDLS, YYNGEE. Trimming stripped 3 bases from V and 10 bases from J, with 16 bases between. This CDR3 reads CASSALRDSRKLFF. CDR3 DNA: TGTGCCAGCAGCGCGCTAAGGGACTCAAGAAAACTGTTTTTT.

This clonotype was observed a few times. The rearrangement joins TRBV10-2 to TRBJ1-5; no clear D. This CDR3 region has 14 residues. The V gene lost 4 bases and the J gene lost 2 bases, with 9 bases spanning the gap. Germline CDR1 reads WSHSY; CDR2 reads SAAADI. The CDR3 bases are TGCGCCAGCAGTGTAGGGAACGGCAATCAGCCCCAGCATTTT. Protein product: CASSVGNGNQPQHF.

This clonotype was counted only a few times. This sequence joins TRBV29-1 and TRBJ1-1, with D unresolved. CDR3 size: 11 residues. V was shortened by 5 bases and J by 1 base, with 5 bases between the two germline ends. Germline V gene sequence: CDR1 SQVTM, CDR2 ANQGSEA. CDR3 sequence (DNA): TGCAGCGTTAGCCAGAACACTGAAGCTTTCTTT. Translated: CSVSQNTEAFF.

This clonotype was seen at least ten times. This sequence joins TRBV11-2 and TRBJ2-1; the match to TRBD2 covers 15 bases. The V and J ends lost 1 base and 5 bases, in that order; junction bases with no gene match: 3. Germline values: CDR1 SGHAT, CDR2 FQNNGV. The CDR3 loop spans 17 amino acids. The CDR3, as DNA: TGTGCCAGCAGCTTAGGGACTAGCGGGAGGGCCGACAATGAGCAGTTCTTC. This translates into CASSLGTSGRADNEQFF.

This clonotype occurred many times. V is TRBV10-1 and J is TRBJ2-5, with 10 bases that match TRBD1. This CDR3 has 14 residues. V was clipped by 8 bases and J by 2 bases; unmatched bases: 5. CDR1 is WNHNN and CDR2 is SYGVQD in the germline V gene (reference sequence). CDR3 in amino acids: CASSDRGKQETQYF. DNA of the CDR3: TGCGCCAGCTCGGACAGGGGGAAACAAGAGACCCAGTACTTC.

V and J are TRBV20-1 and TRBJ2-7; 8 nucleotides agree with TRBD1. After removal of 2 bases from V and 5 bases from J, the junction contained 11 bases not matched to a gene. This CDR3 is 15 amino acids long. Germline V lookup: CDR1 DFQATT, CDR2 SNEGSKA (reference sequence). CDR3 in amino acids: CSARQPRTGIHEQYF. Written as DNA, the CDR3 is TGCAGTGCTAGACAACCTAGGACAGGGATCCACGAGCAGTACTTC.

This clonotype was found a few times. Being one base from a much bigger clone, this may be a read error. The chain couples TRBV7-2 to TRBJ1-6, with a possible D match to TRBD1 (5 bases). V was cut by 5 bases and J by 6 bases, with 23 bases left in between. Per germline, CDR1 SGHTA and CDR2 FQGNSA. This CDR3 has 18 amino acids. As DNA, the CDR3 is TGTGCCAGCAGCCGCTGGGGGGACCCAAAGTGGTCTAATTCACCCCTCCACTTT. The encoded protein is CASSRWGDPKWSNSPLHF.

This clonotype was counted many times. This sequence joins TRBV10-1 and TRBJ2-5; 12 bases match TRBD2. CDR3 size: 16 residues. Germline V gene sequence: CDR1 WNHNN, CDR2 SYGVQD (reference sequence). V lost 3 bases, J lost 0 bases, and 2 bases stayed unmatched. CDR3 coding DNA: TGCGCCAGCAGTGACGGACTAGCGGGAAACCAAGAGACCCAGTACTTC. This codes for CASSDGLAGNQETQYF.

This clonotype was recorded many times. V is TRBV20-1 and J is TRBJ1-3, with D perhaps TRBD1 (5 bases). Germline CDR1 reads DFQATT; CDR2 reads SNEGSKA (reference sequence). The CDR3 consists of 17 residues. Trimming took off 4 bases at V and 0 bases at J, with 19 bases between the two ends. As DNA, the CDR3 is TGCAGTGCTACCGACCCGTTTGGGGCCTCCTCTGGAAACACCATATATTTT. Translated, it gives CSATDPFGASSGNTIYF.

This clonotype was found many times. The genes are TRBV12-3 or TRBV12-4 and TRBJ2-1; possibly TRBD2 for D (5 bases). This CDR3 is built from 18 residues. V was clipped by 3 bases and J by 8 bases, with 26 bases between them. The CDR3 DNA reads TGTGCCAGCAGTTTTTGGCCCCCTACGAGCGCCCCGGAGGATGAGCAGTTCTTC. As protein: CASSFWPPTSAPEDEQFF.

The table lists this clonotype with many counts. V usage is TRBV15 and J usage is TRBJ2-7; D gene uncertain. CDR1 is LNHNV, CDR2 YYDKDF, per germline (reference sequence). The germline V and J ends were trimmed by 3 bases and 0 bases, with 6 bases remaining between them. CDR3 length equals 13 residues. The CDR3 spells CATSRWGSYEQYF. CDR3 in DNA: TGTGCCACCAGCAGGTGGGGCTCCTACGAGCAGTACTTC.

This clonotype was found a few times. The CDR3 sequence: CASSVQGRRSPLHF. In DNA, the CDR3 is TGTGCCAGCAGCGTACAGGGTAGACGTTCACCCCTCCACTTT. The rearrangement links TRBV7-2 to TRBJ1-6; possibly TRBD1 for D (6 bases). V was cut by 5 bases and J by 9 bases, with 14 bases left in between. CDR3 length equals 14 residues. From germline, CDR1 is SGHTA and CDR2 FQGNSA.

This clonotype was found many times. The rearrangement uses TRBV27 and TRBJ2-3; D call uncertain. Germline CDR1 MNHEY, CDR2 SMNVEV (reference sequence). CDR3 size: 14 residues. Trimming removed 1 base from V and 0 bases from J, with 5 bases in between. The CDR3 DNA reads as TGTGCCAGCAGTTTATTTCACAGCACAGATACGCAGTATTTT. Protein product: CASSLFHSTDTQYF.

This clonotype was seen at least ten times. V is TRBV27 and J is TRBJ2-7, with TRBD2 identical over 8 bases. V shed 5 bases, J shed 0 bases, and the junction held 3 bases outside the gene matches. The germline V gene has CDR1 MNHEY and CDR2 SMNVEV (reference sequence). The CDR3 length is 14 residues. Here the CDR3 reads CASSTSGHSYEQYF. Written as DNA, the CDR3 is TGTGCCAGCAGTACTAGCGGCCACTCCTACGAGCAGTACTTC.